This TCR beta chain was retrieved from a study of cytomegalovirus exposure and HLA in healthy donors. On this clone itself: Its antigen remains unknown.

The study ran its PCR with 60 Vbeta and 13 Jbeta primers. In the study's own analysis: The authors later counted around 80 million unique TCR beta chains, 9.5 million to 11 million of them shared. The data were produced by immunoSEQ multiplex PCR, yet TCRdb's version contains in-frame clones alone and is incomplete. V, J and clone size are those of that table, while D and trimming were read from the DNA. The data show approximately 190,000 clones, 70% seen once. Germline CDR1 MGHDK, CDR2 SYGVNS. The V end lost 7 bases, the J end lost 10 bases, and 19 bases lay between the germline ends. The CDR3 is made up of 13 amino acids. Broader study findings: Cytomegalovirus association was listed for approximately 150 TCR beta chains.

This TCR was recovered from a man aged 40-49 years in good health and CMV-seropositive. Sequencing was done on a sample of PBMCs. The chain recombines TRBV25-1 with TRBJ1-1; possibly TRBD1 for D (5 bases). CDR3 in DNA: TGTGCCAGCACCGCCGGGGAGGGGATGAGAGCTTTCTTT. Residues: CASTAGEGMRAFF.